This entry lists 25 T cell receptor beta chains sequenced from one sample in a study of regulatory T cells in long-lasting Graves disease. Building of the TCR beta libraries involved iRepertoire HTBI primers and Arm-PCR of CDR3 regions. TCRdb redid the calling of the multiplex PCR reads with MiXCR, one entry per CDR3 protein. The data show around 500,000 distinct CDR3 sequences, 20% to 25% seen once. Specified time point: persistent/refractory GD, antithyroid drugs over 5 years with positive TRAb. RNA from PBMCs was the source of the TCR library. The sample was peripheral blood mononuclear cells (PBMCs), taken when the disease was refractory, from a patient treated with antithyroid drugs. These receptors were taken from a female donor with Graves disease.

This clonotype was observed many times. The V call is TRBV28, the J call TRBJ1-2, with D hard to call. CDR1 and CDR2 (germline): MDHEN, SYDVKM. The V end lost 0 bases, the J end lost 2 bases, and 10 bases lay between the germline ends. This CDR3 has 15 residues. The CDR3 region has the DNA TGTGCCAGCAGTTTATGGAGAGTGGAGAACTATGGCTACACCTTC. This sequence encodes CASSLWRVENYGYTF.

The rearrangement joins TRBV6-1 to TRBJ2-4; 11 bases align to TRBD2. Losses at the gene ends were 7 bases for V and 9 bases for J; bases not matched to a gene: 14. Germline V CDR1 and CDR2: MNHNS, SASEGT. This CDR3 has 16 amino acids. The CDR3 loop reads CASNSLSGRAGGIQYF. DNA for the CDR3: TGTGCCAGCAACAGCCTTAGCGGGAGGGCCGGGGGCATTCAGTACTTC.

V usage is TRBV10-3 and J usage is TRBJ1-1, with 7 bases identical to TRBD1. This CDR3 region has 13 residues. Unmatched junction bases numbered 4, after V lost 8 bases and J lost 1 base. CDR1 ENHRY and CDR2 SYGVKD come from the germline V gene. CDR3 sequence: CAIQGGGNTEAFF. CDR3 in DNA: TGTGCCATCCAAGGGGGCGGGAACACTGAAGCTTTCTTT.

The V call is TRBV5-1, the J call TRBJ2-3; D gene uncertain. Germline CDR1 SGHRS, CDR2 YFSETQ. The CDR3 is 17 residues long. V shed 0 bases and J shed 4 bases, with 18 bases lying between them. The CDR3 coding sequence is TGCGCCAGCAGCTTGGAGGGTCGGGCTGGGATTGCAGATACGCAGTATTTT. Amino acids: CASSLEGRAGIADTQYF.

This clonotype showed up many times. The chain recombines TRBV28 with TRBJ2-7; D not resolved. CDR1 and CDR2 from the germline V gene are MDHEN and SYDVKM. There are 14 residues in the CDR3. Trimming left V 5 bases short and J 1 base short, with 12 bases between. The CDR3 spells CASSRSGASYEQYF. The CDR3 nucleotides read TGTGCCAGCAGTCGGAGTGGCGCTTCCTACGAGCAGTACTTC. Drawing the rest from reference TRBV28 and TRBJ2-7, the complete variable domain is DVKVTQSSRYLVKRTGEKVFLECVQDMDHENMFWYRQDPGLGLRLIYFSYDVKMKEKGDIPEGYSVSREKKERFSLILESASTNQTSMYLCASSRSGASYEQYFGPGTRLTVT.

This clonotype was recorded at least ten times. The chain couples TRBV28 to TRBJ2-7; no clear D. Germline lookup yields CDR1 MDHEN and CDR2 SYDVKM. CDR3 length: 14 residues. V lost 3 bases and J 0 bases, leaving 9 bases between the germline ends. The CDR3, as DNA: TGTGCCAGCAGTTTCCGGCCAGTCTCCTACGAGCAGTACTTC. Residues: CASSFRPVSYEQYF.

This clonotype was observed many times. The rearrangement uses TRBV20-1 and TRBJ2-7; 8 bases are shared with TRBD1. J gave up 7 bases and V 2 bases, and 10 bases lay outside the gene matches. The germline V gene has CDR1 DFQATT and CDR2 SNEGSKA (reference sequence). The length of the CDR3 is 14 residues. The CDR3 sequence: CSARSRQGAREQYF. The CDR3 DNA sequence: TGCAGTGCTAGATCGCGCCAGGGGGCGAGAGAGCAGTACTTC.

With respect to this clonotype: This clone may be a read error of a much larger clone one base away. The chain links TRBV15 to TRBJ1-2, with 7 bases fitting TRBD1. CDR3 length equals 15 residues. V gave up 4 bases and J gave up 5 bases; unmatched junction bases: 10. Germline CDR1 and CDR2: LNHNV and YYDKDF (reference sequence). CDR3 DNA sequence: TGTGCCACCAGCAATAGCAGGGGGAAAAAGTATGGCTACACCTTC. This gives the protein CATSNSRGKKYGYTF.

The rearrangement links TRBV28 to TRBJ2-7, with D perhaps matching TRBD2 (5 bases). This CDR3 contains 13 residues. Trimming pared 7 bases from V and 0 bases from J, leaving 10 bases between. The germline V gene encodes CDR1 MDHEN and CDR2 SYDVKM. CDR3 sequence reads: CASKEAGSYEQYF. The CDR3 DNA reads TGTGCCAGCAAGGAGGCGGGCTCCTACGAGCAGTACTTC.

As regards this clonotype: With a much larger clone just one base away, this may be a read error. V usage is TRBV27 and J usage is TRBJ2-5; TRBD2 agrees at 12 bases. The germline V gene encodes CDR1 MNHEY and CDR2 SMNVEV (reference sequence). The CDR3 runs to 15 residues. The CDR3 reads CASSPRLAGVEAQYF. In DNA form, the CDR3 reads TGTGCCAGCAGTCCCAGACTAGCGGGAGTAGAGGCCCAGTACTTC.

This clonotype was seen repeatedly, ten times or more. The chain joins TRBV6-9 to TRBJ1-5; TRBD1 might be the D (6 bases). The CDR3 has 17 residues. Germline CDR1 is MNHGY and CDR2 is SVAAGI. Between the trimmed V and J ends, which lost 4 bases and 0 bases, there was a span of 16 bases. CDR3 DNA: TGTGCCAGCAGTTCCGCCGGGACACATTATAGCAATCAGCCCCAGCATTTT. This translates into CASSSAGTHYSNQPQHF.

The rearrangement links TRBV20-1 to TRBJ2-7, with TRBD2 matching 9 bases. The CDR3 length is 14 residues. Germline CDR1 is DFQATT and CDR2 is SNEGSKA (reference sequence). Losses at the gene ends were 5 bases for V and 2 bases for J; bases not matched to a gene: 7. CDR3 region: CSALAGARTYEQYF. The DNA of the CDR3 is TGCAGTGCTTTAGCGGGAGCAAGAACCTACGAGCAGTACTTC.

This chain connects TRBV10-3 to TRBJ1-2; D might be TRBD1 (5 bases). The CDR3 loop spans 13 amino acids. V was trimmed by 3 bases and J by 8 bases, leaving 13 bases between them. In germline, CDR1 is ENHRY, CDR2 SYGVKD. For the CDR3, the DNA is TGTGCCATCAGTGATGGGGGTCTTAACGGCTACACCTTC. It codes for CAISDGGLNGYTF.

This clonotype has a handful of counts. The chain has TRBV6-1 and TRBJ1-5; D is perhaps TRBD1 (5 bases). V lost 6 bases and J 11 bases, leaving 17 bases between the germline ends. This CDR3 spans 13 amino acids. Germline V gene data show CDR1 as MNHNS and CDR2 as SASEGT. In nucleotides, the CDR3 is TGTGCCAGCAGAGGGACCGTCCGAGGAGCCCAGCATTTT. Amino acids: CASRGTVRGAQHF.

This clonotype was counted only a few times. The chain is built from TRBV7-9 and TRBJ2-7, with D maybe TRBD2 (6 bases). The CDR3 length is 13 residues. Deletions cut 7 bases from V and 2 bases from J, with 12 bases between. Germline V lookup: CDR1 SEHNR, CDR2 FQNEAQ (reference sequence). CDR3 sequence (DNA): TGTGCCAGCACGGGAGAACCCCCCTACGAGCAGTACTTC. Translation: CASTGEPPYEQYF.

This clonotype was detected only a few times. The chain carries TRBV7-9 and TRBJ2-7; TRBD1 aligns across 10 bases. Germline trimming cut 3 bases from V and 5 bases from J; bases unmatched to any gene: 10. The germline CDR1 and CDR2 sequences are SEHNR and FQNEAQ (reference sequence). The CDR3 totals 16 residues. The CDR3 sequence is CASSFSGTGESHEQYF. The CDR3 region has the DNA TGTGCCAGCAGCTTTTCAGGGACAGGGGAATCCCACGAGCAGTACTTC.

This clonotype came up many times. V and J are TRBV27 and TRBJ1-2; possible D gene TRBD1, 5 bases. The CDR3 contains 15 residues. Trimming removed 4 bases from V and 4 bases from J, with 16 bases in between. Germline V gene sequence: CDR1 MNHEY, CDR2 SMNVEV (reference sequence). The CDR3 DNA sequence: TGTGCCAGCAGTTCACCTAAAACAGGCTTCTATGGCTACACCTTC. This codes for CASSSPKTGFYGYTF.

This clonotype has at least ten counts. The V and J genes are TRBV19 and TRBJ1-6; 7 bases agree with TRBD1. Germline CDR1 reads LNHDA; CDR2 reads SQIVND (reference sequence). The V and J ends lost 7 bases and 7 bases, in that order; junction bases with no gene match: 13. The CDR3 is 16 amino acids. CDR3 nucleotide sequence: TGTGCCAGTAACGCCCCTCGGGACAGAGGGAATTCACCCCTCCACTTT. It codes for CASNAPRDRGNSPLHF.

On this clonotype: A much more abundant neighbour one base away suggests this may be a read error. This rearrangement joins TRBV27 to TRBJ2-7, with TRBD1 identical over 8 bases. Unmatched junction bases numbered 7, after V lost 7 bases and J lost 5 bases. The germline CDR1 and CDR2 sequences are MNHEY and SMNVEV (reference sequence). There are 13 residues in the CDR3. The CDR3 sequence: CASNRTGIHEQYF. The DNA for the CDR3 is TGTGCCAGCAATAGGACAGGGATCCACGAGCAGTACTTC.

This clonotype was seen a few times. This chain uses TRBV29-1 with TRBJ2-5; weak D call: TRBD2 (6 bases). The V gene lost 5 bases and the J gene lost 6 bases, with 13 bases spanning the gap. This CDR3 spans 12 amino acids. The germline V gene has CDR1 SQVTM and CDR2 ANQGSEA. The CDR3 sequence is CSVFSGEQTQYF. The CDR3, as DNA: TGCAGCGTTTTTTCGGGAGAACAGACCCAGTACTTC.

In this sample, this clonotype turned up a few times. The chain combines TRBV18 with TRBJ1-1; the D is unclear. CDR3 length equals 18 residues. Germline assignment: CDR1 KGHSH and CDR2 LQKENI. Trimming shortened V by 6 bases and J by 4 bases, and 27 bases separated the two germline ends. In DNA form, the CDR3 reads TGTGCCAGCTCCGCCCCCTATGGGAAGGGTTTGTCGAGCACTGAAGCTTTCTTT. This encodes CASSAPYGKGLSSTEAFF. Combining the CDR3 with reference TRBV18 and TRBJ1-1 gives the whole variable domain NAGVMQNPRHLVRRRGQEARLRCSPMKGHSHVYWYRQLPEEGLKFMVYLQKENIIDESGMPKERFSAEFPKEGPSILRIQQVVRGDSAAYFCASSAPYGKGLSSTEAFFGQGTRLTVV.

This chain links TRBV9 with TRBJ1-5; D possibly corresponds to TRBD1 (5 bases). The germline V and J ends were trimmed by 4 bases and 5 bases, with 16 bases remaining between them. Germline V gene data show CDR1 as SGDLS and CDR2 as YYNGEE. This CDR3 has 15 amino acids. CDR3 protein: CASSRGVGTDQPQHF. The CDR3 DNA reads as TGTGCCAGCAGCCGAGGGGTTGGAACCGATCAGCCCCAGCATTTT.

This clonotype has a count of ten or more. This chain connects TRBV28 to TRBJ2-7; the match to TRBD2 covers 16 bases. In germline, CDR1 is MDHEN, CDR2 SYDVKM. This CDR3 is 17 amino acids long. Losses at the gene ends were 6 bases for V and 3 bases for J; bases not matched to a gene: 8. The CDR3 is CASRGTSGRVRVYEQYF. The CDR3 DNA is TGTGCCAGCAGGGGGACTAGCGGGAGGGTTCGGGTCTACGAGCAGTACTTC.

V gene TRBV6-5 combines with J gene TRBJ2-7; tentatively, D is TRBD2 (6 bases). Germline loops: CDR1 MNHEY, CDR2 SVGAGI. This CDR3 has 15 amino acids. V lost 0 bases and J lost 4, with 13 bases in between. In nucleotides, the CDR3 is TGTGCCAGCAGTTACTCTCCTAGCGAGAGGTACGAGCAGTACTTC. As protein: CASSYSPSERYEQYF.

This chain uses TRBV19 with TRBJ1-4; no clear D. From germline, CDR1 is LNHDA and CDR2 SQIVND (reference sequence). The CDR3 runs 13 residues. The V gene lost 0 bases and the J gene lost 6 bases, with 5 bases spanning the gap. The CDR3 DNA follows: TGTGCCAGTAGTATAGAATGGGATGAAAAACTGTTTTTT. It is translated as CASSIEWDEKLFF.